The T cell receptor (beta chain) described here comes from a study of post-analysis software for immune sequencing data. Study-wide context: Relapsing-remitting, secondary progressive and progressive-relapsing forms of multiple sclerosis all featured among disease courses.

Study-level results: Batch-mates among the samples co-clustered strongly by F measure. The five TRBV segments detected at higher frequency in patients than in controls included TRBV5-6, TRBV5-1 and TRBV20-1.

The authors incorporated unique molecular identifiers into the TCR beta cDNA libraries. MiXCR was run by TCRdb on the PCR reads, yielding one entry per CDR3 protein. The sample includes 650,000 to 850,000 distinct CDR3 sequences, about 43% of them seen just once. This clonotype was detected only a few times. Its target is not known. V lost 4 bases to trimming and J lost 0 bases, with 12 bases between them. The CDR3 consists of 15 residues. From germline, CDR1 is SNHLY and CDR2 FYNNEI. The chain recombines TRBV2 with TRBJ2-5; perhaps TRBD2 as D (5 bases). The sample was blood. The clonotype was recovered from a girl aged 10 to 17 with multiple sclerosis. DNA of the CDR3: TGTGCCAGCAGTGGAGAGCGGTCATACCAAGAGACCCAGTACTTC. It encodes CASSGERSYQETQYF.